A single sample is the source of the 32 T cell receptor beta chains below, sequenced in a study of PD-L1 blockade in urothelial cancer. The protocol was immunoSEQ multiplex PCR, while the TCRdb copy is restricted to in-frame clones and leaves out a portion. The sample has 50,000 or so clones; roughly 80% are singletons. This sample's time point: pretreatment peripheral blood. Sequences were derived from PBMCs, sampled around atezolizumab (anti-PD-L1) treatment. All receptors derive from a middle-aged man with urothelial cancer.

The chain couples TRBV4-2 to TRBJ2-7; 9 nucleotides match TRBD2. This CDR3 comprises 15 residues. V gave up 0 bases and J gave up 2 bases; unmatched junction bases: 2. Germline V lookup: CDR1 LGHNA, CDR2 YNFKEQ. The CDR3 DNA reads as TGTGCCAGCAGCCAAGATAGGACTAGCGCCTACGAGCAGTACTTC. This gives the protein CASSQDRTSAYEQYF.

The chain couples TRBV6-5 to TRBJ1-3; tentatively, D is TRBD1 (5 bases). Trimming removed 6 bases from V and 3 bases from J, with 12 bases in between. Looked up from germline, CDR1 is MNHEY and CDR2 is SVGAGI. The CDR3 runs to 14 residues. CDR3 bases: TGTGCCAGCAGCCCAATCCAGGGTGGAAACACCATATATTTT. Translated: CASSPIQGGNTIYF.

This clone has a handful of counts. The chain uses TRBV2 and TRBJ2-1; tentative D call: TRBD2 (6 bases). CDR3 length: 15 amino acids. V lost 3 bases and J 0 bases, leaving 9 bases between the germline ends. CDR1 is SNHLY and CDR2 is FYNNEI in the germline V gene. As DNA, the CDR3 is TGTGCCAGCAGTGACTTTAGCGGCTCCTACAATGAGCAGTTCTTC. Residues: CASSDFSGSYNEQFF.

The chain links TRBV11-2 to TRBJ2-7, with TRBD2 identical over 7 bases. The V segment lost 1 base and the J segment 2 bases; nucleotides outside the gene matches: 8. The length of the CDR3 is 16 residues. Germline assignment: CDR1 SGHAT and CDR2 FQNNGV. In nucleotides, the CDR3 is TGTGCCAGCAGCTTAGGATTCCGCGGACTAGCCTACGAGCAGTACTTC. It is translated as CASSLGFRGLAYEQYF.

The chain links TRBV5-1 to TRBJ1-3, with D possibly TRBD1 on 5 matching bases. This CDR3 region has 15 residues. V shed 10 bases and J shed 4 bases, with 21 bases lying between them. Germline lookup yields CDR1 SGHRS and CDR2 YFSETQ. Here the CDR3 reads CASRTNGGSGNTIYF. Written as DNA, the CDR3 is TGCGCCTCTAGGACTAACGGGGGATCCGGAAACACCATATATTTT. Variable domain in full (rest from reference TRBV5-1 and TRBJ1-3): KAGVTQTPRYLIKTRGQQVTLSCSPISGHRSVSWYQQTPGQGLQFLFEYFSETQRNKGNFPGRFSGRQFSNSRSEMNVSTLELGDSALYLCASRTNGGSGNTIYFGEGSWLTVV.

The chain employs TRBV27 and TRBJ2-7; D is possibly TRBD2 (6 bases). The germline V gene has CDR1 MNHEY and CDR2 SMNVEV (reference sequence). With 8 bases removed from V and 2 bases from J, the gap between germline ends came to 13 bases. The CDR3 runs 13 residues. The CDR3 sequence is CASQTWGAYEQYF. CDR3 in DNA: TGTGCCAGCCAAACGTGGGGGGCCTACGAGCAGTACTTC.

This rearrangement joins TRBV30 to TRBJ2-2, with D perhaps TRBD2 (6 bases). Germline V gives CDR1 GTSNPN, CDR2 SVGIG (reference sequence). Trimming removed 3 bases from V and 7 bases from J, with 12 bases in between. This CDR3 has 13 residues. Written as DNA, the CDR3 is TGTGCCTGGAGACTACGGAGGGACGGGGAGCTGTTTTTT. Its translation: CAWRLRRDGELFF. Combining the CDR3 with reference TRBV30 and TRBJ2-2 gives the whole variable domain SQTIHQWPATLVQPVGSPLSLECTVEGTSNPNLYWYRQAAGRGLQLLFYSVGIGQISSEVPQNLSASRPQDRQFILSSKKLLLSDSGFYLCAWRLRRDGELFFGEGSRLTVL.

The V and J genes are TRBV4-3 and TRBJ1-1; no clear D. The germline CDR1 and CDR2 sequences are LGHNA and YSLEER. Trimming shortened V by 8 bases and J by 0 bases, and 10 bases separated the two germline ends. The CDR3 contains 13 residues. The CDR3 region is CASSSGLNTEAFF. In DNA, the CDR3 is TGCGCCAGCTCCTCAGGTTTGAACACTGAAGCTTTCTTT.

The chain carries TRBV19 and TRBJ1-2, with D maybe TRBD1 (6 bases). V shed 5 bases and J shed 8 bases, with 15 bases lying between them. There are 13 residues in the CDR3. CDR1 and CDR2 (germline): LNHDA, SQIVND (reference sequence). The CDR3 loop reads CASSQQGPSGYTF. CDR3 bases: TGTGCCAGTAGTCAACAGGGTCCCAGCGGCTACACCTTC.

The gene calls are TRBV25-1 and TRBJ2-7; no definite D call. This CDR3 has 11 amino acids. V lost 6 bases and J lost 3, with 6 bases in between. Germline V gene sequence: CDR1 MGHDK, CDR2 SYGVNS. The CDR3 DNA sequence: TGTGCCAGCAGCAAGCTCTACGAGCAGTACTTC. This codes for CASSKLYEQYF.

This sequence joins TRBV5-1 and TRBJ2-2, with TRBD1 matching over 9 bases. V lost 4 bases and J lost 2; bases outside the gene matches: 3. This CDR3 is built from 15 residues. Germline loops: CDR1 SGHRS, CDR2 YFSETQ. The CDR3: CASSPGQGNTGELFF. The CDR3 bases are TGCGCCAGCAGCCCGGGACAGGGAAACACCGGGGAGCTGTTTTTT.

The CDR3 DNA reads as TGTGCCAGCTTCTCGGCTAGTTCCTACAATGAGCAGTTCTTC. This codes for CASFSASSYNEQFF. The chain has TRBV28 and TRBJ2-1; D remains unclear. CDR1 is MDHEN and CDR2 is SYDVKM in the germline V gene. V was pared by 8 bases and J by 1 base, with 12 bases between. The CDR3 has 14 residues.

The CDR3 DNA is TGTGCCAGCTCACCACCGGTGCTAGCGGGGGGGCGAGAGACCCAGTACTTC. The encoded protein is CASSPPVLAGGRETQYF. V gene TRBV18 combines with J gene TRBJ2-5; TRBD2 matches 12 bases. V gave up 0 bases and J gave up 4 bases; unmatched junction bases: 6. Germline CDR1 is KGHSH and CDR2 is LQKENI. The CDR3 sequence is 17 residues long.

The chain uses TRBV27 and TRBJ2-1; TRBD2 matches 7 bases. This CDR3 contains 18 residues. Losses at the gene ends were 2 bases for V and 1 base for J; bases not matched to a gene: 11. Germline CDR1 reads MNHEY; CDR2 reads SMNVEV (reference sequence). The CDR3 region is CASSLGWGGRGSYNEQFF. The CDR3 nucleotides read TGTGCCAGCAGTTTAGGGTGGGGCGGGAGAGGGTCCTACAATGAGCAGTTCTTC.

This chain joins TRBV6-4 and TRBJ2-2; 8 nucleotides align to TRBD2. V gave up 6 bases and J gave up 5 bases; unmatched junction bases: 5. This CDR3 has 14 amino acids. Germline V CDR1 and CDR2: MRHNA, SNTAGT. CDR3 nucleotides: TGTGCCAGCAGGCCGGGACTAGAGACCGGGGAGCTGTTTTTT. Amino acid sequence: CASRPGLETGELFF.

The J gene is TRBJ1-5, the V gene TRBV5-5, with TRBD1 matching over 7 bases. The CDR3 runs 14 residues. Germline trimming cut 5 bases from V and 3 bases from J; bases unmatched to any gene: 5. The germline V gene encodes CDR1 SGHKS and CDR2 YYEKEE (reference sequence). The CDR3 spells CASRPGTANQPQHF. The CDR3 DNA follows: TGTGCCAGCAGACCCGGGACAGCCAATCAGCCCCAGCATTTT.

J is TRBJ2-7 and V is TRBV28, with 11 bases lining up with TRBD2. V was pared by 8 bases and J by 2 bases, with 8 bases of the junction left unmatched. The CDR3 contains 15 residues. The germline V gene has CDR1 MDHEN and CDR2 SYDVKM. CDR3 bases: TGTGCCAGCTCTCCTTTAGCGGGAGGGCCCTACGAGCAGTACTTC. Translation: CASSPLAGGPYEQYF.

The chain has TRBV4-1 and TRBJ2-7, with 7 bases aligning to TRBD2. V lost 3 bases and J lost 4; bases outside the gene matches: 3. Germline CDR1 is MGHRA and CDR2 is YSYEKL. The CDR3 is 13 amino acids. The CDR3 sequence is CASSQGGGYEQYF. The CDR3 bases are TGCGCCAGCAGCCAGGGGGGGGGTTACGAGCAGTACTTC.

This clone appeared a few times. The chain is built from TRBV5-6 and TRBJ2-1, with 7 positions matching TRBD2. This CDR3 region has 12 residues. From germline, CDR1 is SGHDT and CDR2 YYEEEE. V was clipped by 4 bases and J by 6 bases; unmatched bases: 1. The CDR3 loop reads CASSRTSNEQFF. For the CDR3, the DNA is TGTGCCAGCAGCCGGACTAGCAATGAGCAGTTCTTC.

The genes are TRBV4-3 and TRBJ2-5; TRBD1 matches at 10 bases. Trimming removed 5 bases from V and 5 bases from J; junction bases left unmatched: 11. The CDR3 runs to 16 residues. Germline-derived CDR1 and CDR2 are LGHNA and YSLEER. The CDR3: CASSEGRDRGGETQYF. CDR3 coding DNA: TGCGCCAGCAGCGAAGGACGGGACAGGGGCGGTGAGACCCAGTACTTC.

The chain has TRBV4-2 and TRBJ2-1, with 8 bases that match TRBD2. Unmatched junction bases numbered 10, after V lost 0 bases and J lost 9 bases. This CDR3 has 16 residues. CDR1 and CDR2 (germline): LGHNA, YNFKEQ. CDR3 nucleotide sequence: TGTGCCAGCAGCCAAGATAATCGGGGGGGCCGGAGTGAGCAGTTCTTC. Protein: CASSQDNRGGRSEQFF.

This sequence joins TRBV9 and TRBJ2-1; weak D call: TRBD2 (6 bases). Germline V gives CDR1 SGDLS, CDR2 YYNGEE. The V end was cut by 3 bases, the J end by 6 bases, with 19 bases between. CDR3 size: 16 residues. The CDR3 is CASSDRSSGGFNEQFF. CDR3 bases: TGTGCCAGCAGCGACCGTTCCTCTGGGGGGTTCAATGAGCAGTTCTTC.

This chain's CDR3 is CASSDHGQLSGNTIYF. The DNA for the CDR3 is TGTGCCAGCAGTGACCACGGACAGCTCTCTGGAAACACCATATATTTT. The chain recombines TRBV6-1 with TRBJ1-3, with a weak D call TRBD1 (6 bases). Trimming stripped 3 bases from V and 0 bases from J, with 12 bases between. CDR1 MNHNS and CDR2 SASEGT come from the germline V gene. CDR3 length: 16 amino acids.

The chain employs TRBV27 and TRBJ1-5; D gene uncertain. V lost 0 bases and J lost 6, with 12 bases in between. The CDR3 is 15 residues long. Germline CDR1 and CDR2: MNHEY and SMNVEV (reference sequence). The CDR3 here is CASSLSGVNPQPQHF. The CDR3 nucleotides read TGTGCCAGCAGTTTATCAGGAGTCAACCCTCAGCCCCAGCATTTT.

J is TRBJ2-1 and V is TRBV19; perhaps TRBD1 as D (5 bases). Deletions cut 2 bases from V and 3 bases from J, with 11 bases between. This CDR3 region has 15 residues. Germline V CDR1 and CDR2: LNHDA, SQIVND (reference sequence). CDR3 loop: CASSIRGGVYNEQFF. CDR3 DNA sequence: TGTGCCAGTAGTATAAGGGGCGGAGTCTACAATGAGCAGTTCTTC.

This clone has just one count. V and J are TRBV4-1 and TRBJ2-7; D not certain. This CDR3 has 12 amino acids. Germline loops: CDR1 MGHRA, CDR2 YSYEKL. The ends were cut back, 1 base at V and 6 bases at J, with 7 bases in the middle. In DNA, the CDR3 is TGCGCCAGCAGCCAAGGTTCGGGCGAGCAGTACTTC. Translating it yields CASSQGSGEQYF.

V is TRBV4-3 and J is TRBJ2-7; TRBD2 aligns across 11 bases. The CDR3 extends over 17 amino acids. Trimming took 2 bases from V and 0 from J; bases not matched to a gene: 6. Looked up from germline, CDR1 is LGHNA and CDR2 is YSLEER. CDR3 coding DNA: TGCGCCAGCAGCCAACGAGGGACTAGCGGACCCTCCTACGAGCAGTACTTC. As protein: CASSQRGTSGPSYEQYF.

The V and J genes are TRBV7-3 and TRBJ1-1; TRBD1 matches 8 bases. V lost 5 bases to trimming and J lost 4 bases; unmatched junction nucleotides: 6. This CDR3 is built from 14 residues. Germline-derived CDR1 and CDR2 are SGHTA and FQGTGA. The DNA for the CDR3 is TGTGCCAGCAGCCCCAGGGGGCTCAGCACTGAAGCTTTCTTT. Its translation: CASSPRGLSTEAFF.

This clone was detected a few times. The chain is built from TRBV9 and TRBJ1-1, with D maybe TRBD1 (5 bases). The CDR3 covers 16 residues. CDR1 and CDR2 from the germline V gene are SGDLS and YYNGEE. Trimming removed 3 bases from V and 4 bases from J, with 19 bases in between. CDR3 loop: CASSGVGGFAGTEAFF. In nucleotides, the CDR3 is TGTGCCAGCAGCGGTGTCGGGGGATTCGCGGGCACTGAAGCTTTCTTT.

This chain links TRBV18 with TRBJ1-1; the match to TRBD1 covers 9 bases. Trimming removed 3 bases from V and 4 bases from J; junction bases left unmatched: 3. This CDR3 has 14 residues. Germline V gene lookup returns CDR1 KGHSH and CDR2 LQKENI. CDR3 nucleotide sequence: TGTGCCAGCTCACCTTGGACAGGGGTCACTGAAGCTTTCTTT. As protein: CASSPWTGVTEAFF.

The CDR3 DNA follows: TGTGCCAGCAGCGGGACAGACAATAATGAAAAACTGTTTTTT. This translates into CASSGTDNNEKLFF. The chain carries TRBV6-6 and TRBJ1-4; 7 positions agree with TRBD1. The CDR3 is made up of 14 amino acids. The germline V gene encodes CDR1 MNHNY and CDR2 SVGAGI (reference sequence). V shed 6 bases, J shed 4 bases, and the junction held 5 bases outside the gene matches.

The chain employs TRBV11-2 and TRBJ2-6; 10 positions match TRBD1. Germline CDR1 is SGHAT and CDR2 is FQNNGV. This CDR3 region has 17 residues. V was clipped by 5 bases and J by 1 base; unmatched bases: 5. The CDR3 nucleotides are TGTGCCAGCAGCCTCGGACAGGGGGGATCTGGGGCCAACGTCCTGACTTTC. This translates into CASSLGQGGSGANVLTF.